One sample yielded the 2 T cell receptor beta chains listed below, sequenced in a study of CD8+ T cells in alopecia areata. In each case, RNA was isolated and then reverse transcribed into cDNA as the sequencing template. The table came from immunoSEQ multiplex PCR; TCRdb's copy has only in-frame clones and leaves some out. The table shows 150,000 or so clones, with around 49% occurring only once. Sequenced material: CD8+ T cells sorted from blood, taken at week 0. Every receptor here comes from a human donor with alopecia areata.

The rearrangement joins TRBV5-6 to TRBJ1-4, with D unresolved. Germline V gene lookup returns CDR1 SGHDT and CDR2 YYEEEE. CDR3 size: 13 residues. V lost 0 bases to trimming and J lost 7 bases, with 7 bases between them. CDR3 region: CASSLGRGEKLFF. The CDR3 region has the DNA TGTGCCAGCAGCTTGGGGCGCGGTGAAAAACTGTTTTTT.

This clone occurred a few times. V usage is TRBV7-9 and J usage is TRBJ2-5, with 11 bases matching TRBD2. The CDR3 contains 14 residues. V was pared by 5 bases and J by 2 bases, with 1 base of the junction left unmatched. Per the germline V gene, CDR1 is SEHNR and CDR2 is FQNEAQ (reference sequence). For the CDR3, the DNA is TGTGCCAGCAGCCGGACTAGCGGGCAAGAGACCCAGTACTTC. This codes for CASSRTSGQETQYF.